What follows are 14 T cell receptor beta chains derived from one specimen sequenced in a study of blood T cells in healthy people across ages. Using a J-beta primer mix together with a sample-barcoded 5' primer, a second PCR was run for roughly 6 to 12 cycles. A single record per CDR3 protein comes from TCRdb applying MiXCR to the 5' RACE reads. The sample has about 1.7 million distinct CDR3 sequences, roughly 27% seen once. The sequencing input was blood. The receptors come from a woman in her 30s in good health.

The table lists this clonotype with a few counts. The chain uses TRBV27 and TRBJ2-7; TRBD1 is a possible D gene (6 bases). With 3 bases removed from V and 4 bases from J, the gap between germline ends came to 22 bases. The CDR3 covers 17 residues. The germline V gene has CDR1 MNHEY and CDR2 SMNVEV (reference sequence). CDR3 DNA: TGTGCCAGCAGTTTGGTACAGGGTCCTTCTACGACATACGAGCAGTACTTC. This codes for CASSLVQGPSTTYEQYF.

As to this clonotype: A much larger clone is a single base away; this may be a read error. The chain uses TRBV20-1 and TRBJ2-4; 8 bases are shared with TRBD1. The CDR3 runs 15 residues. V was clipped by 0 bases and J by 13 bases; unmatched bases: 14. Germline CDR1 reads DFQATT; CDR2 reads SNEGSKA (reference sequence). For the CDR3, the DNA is TGCAGTGCTAGAGATAGAGGGACAGGCCATAGGGAGCAGTACTTC. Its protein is CSARDRGTGHREQYF.

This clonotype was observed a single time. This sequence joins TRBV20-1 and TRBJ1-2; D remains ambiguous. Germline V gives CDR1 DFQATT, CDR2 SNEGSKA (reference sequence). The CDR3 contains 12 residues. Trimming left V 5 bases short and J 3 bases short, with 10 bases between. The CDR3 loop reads CSAGEGDYGYTF. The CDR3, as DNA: TGCAGTGCTGGGGAGGGCGACTATGGCTACACCTTC.

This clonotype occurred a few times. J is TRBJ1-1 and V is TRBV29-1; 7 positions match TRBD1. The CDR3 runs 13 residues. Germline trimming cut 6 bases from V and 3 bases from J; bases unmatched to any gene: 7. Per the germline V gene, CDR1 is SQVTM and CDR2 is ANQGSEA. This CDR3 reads CSVDSQGDTEAFF. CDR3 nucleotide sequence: TGCAGCGTCGATAGCCAGGGGGACACTGAAGCTTTCTTT.

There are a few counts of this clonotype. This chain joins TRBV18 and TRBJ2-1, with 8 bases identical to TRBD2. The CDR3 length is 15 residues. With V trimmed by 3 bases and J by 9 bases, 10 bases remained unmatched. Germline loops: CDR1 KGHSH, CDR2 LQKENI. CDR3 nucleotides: TGTGCCAGCTCACCTTTACGGGAGGGCCCGGGTGAGCAGTTCTTC. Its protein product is CASSPLREGPGEQFF.

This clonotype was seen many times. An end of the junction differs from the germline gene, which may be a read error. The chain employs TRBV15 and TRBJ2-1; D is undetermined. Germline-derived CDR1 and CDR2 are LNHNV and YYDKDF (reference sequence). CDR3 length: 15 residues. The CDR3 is CATNRDDFPSDEQFF. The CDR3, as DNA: TGTGCCACCAACAGAGATGACTTTCCTTCGGATGAGCAGTTCTTC. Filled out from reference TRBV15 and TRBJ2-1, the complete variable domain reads DAMVIQNPRYQVTQFGKPVTLSCSQTLNHNVMYWYQQKSSQAPKLLFHYYDKDFNNEADTPDNFQSRRPNTSFCFLDIRSPGLGDTAMYLCATNRDDFPSDEQFFGPGTRLTVL.

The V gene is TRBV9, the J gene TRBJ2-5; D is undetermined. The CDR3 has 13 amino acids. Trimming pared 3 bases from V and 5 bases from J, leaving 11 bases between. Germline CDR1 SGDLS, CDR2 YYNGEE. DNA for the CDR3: TGTGCCAGCAGCGAGACCCCGGTGGAGACCCAGTACTTC. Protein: CASSETPVETQYF.

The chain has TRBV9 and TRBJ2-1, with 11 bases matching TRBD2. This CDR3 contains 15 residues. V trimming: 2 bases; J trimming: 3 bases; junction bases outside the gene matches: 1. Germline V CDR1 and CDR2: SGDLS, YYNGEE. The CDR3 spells CASSVTSGDYNEQFF. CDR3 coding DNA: TGTGCCAGCAGCGTGACTAGCGGGGACTACAATGAGCAGTTCTTC.

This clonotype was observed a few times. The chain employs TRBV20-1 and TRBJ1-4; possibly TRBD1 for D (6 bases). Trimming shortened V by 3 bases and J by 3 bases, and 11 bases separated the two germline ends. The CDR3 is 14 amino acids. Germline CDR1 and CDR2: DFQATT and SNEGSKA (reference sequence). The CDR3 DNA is TGCAGTGCTAGTCAGGGGCTGTCTAATGAAAAACTGTTTTTT. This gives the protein CSASQGLSNEKLFF.

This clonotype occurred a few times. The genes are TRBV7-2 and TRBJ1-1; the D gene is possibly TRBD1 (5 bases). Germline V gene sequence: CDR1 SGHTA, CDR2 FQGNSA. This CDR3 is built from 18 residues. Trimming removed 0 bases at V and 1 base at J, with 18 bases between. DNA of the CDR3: TGTGCCAGCAGCTTAGCGGTTGGCAGGAGACAGCCGAACACTGAAGCTTTCTTT. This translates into CASSLAVGRRQPNTEAFF.

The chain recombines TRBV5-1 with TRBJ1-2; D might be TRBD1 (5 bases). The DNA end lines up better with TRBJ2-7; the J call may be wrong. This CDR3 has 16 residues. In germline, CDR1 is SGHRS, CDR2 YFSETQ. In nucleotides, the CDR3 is TGCGCCAGCAGCTTGGCGGGCCAGGGTAACTACAATGAGCAGTACTTC. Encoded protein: CASSLAGQGNYNEQYF.

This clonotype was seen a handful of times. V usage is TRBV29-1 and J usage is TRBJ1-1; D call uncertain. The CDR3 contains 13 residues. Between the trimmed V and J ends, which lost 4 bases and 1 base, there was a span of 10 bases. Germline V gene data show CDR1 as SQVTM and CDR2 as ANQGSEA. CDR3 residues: CSVAGFGNTEAFF. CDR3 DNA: TGCAGCGTTGCGGGGTTTGGGAACACTGAAGCTTTCTTT.

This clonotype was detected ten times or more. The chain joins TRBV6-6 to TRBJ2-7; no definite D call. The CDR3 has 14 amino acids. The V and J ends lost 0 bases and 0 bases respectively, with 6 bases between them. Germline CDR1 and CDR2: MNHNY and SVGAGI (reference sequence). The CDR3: CASSYSVYSYEQYF. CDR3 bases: TGTGCCAGCAGTTACTCCGTCTACTCCTACGAGCAGTACTTC.

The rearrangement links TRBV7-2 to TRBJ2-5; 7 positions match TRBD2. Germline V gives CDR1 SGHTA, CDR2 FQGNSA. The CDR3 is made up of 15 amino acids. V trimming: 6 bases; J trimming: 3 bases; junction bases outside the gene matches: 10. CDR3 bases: TGTGCCAGCAGTCGGTCTGCGGGAGCTGAAGAGACCCAGTACTTC. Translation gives CASSRSAGAEETQYF. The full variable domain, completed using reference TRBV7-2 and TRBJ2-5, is GAGVSQSPSNKVTEKGKDVELRCDPISGHTALYWYRQSLGQGLEFLIYFQGNSAPDKSGLPSDRFSAERTGGSVSTLTIQRTQQEDSAVYLCASSRSAGAEETQYFGPGTRLLVL.